This T cell receptor beta chain was recovered during a study of cytomegalovirus exposure and HLA in healthy donors. Study outcomes and limitations: Some V segments could not be told apart, so they were left out, TRBV6-2 and TRBV6-3 among them. Most CMV-associated TCR beta chains appeared HLA-restricted in a later analysis. A missense DCLRE1C variant was associated with V- and J-gene trimming of TCR beta chains in a later analysis, and an independent cohort replicated the association.

Comment on this clone: Antigen specificity is unknown.

Primers: 60 Vbeta forward and 13 Jbeta reverse. Sequenced by immunoSEQ multiplex PCR; TCRdb stores in-frame clones only, minus some. Seen in this sample are some 130,000 clones; the ten most common clones hold over 1.5%. Everyone who donated was a healthy bone marrow donor. This CDR3 contains 15 residues. With 5 bases clipped from V and 5 bases from J, the junction kept 11 bases outside the gene matches. The germline V gene has CDR1 MNHEY and CDR2 SVGAGI. Sequenced sample: PBMCs. This clonotype was obtained from a man between 18 and 29 years old in good health and CMV-seronegative. This rearrangement joins TRBV6-5 to TRBJ2-5; TRBD2 agrees at 7 bases. In DNA form, the CDR3 reads TGTGCCAGCAGTCCGGGGACTACCTTCCGGGAGACCCAGTACTTC. Amino acid sequence: CASSPGTTFRETQYF.